These 31 T cell receptor beta chains share one sample of origin, sequenced in a study of blood T cell repertoires in COVID-19. Assay used: immunoSEQ multiplex PCR; TCRdb lists only in-frame clones, some missing. This table has 76,000 or so clones, approximately 80% appearing once. The specimen was peripheral blood. Source of these receptors: a man aged 50 to 60 with acute or convalescent COVID-19.

V usage is TRBV10-3 and J usage is TRBJ1-3; D call uncertain. The V gene's germline CDR1 is ENHRY and CDR2 SYGVKD. There are 15 residues in the CDR3. V lost 3 bases and J lost 7, with 16 bases in between. CDR3 sequence reads: CAISETRTAANTIYF. CDR3 DNA sequence: TGTGCCATCAGTGAAACCCGTACGGCGGCGAACACCATATATTTT.

The chain recombines TRBV7-3 with TRBJ1-1; D is undetermined. The germline V gene encodes CDR1 SGHTA and CDR2 FQGTGA. The CDR3 loop spans 15 amino acids. The V end was cut by 4 bases, the J end by 3 bases, with 15 bases between. Here the CDR3 reads CASSSEAGRDTEAFF. The CDR3, as DNA: TGTGCCAGCAGCTCTGAGGCGGGGAGAGACACTGAAGCTTTCTTT. Based on the CDR3 plus reference TRBV7-3 and TRBJ1-1, the full variable domain is GAGVSQTPSNKVTEKGKYVELRCDPISGHTALYWYRQSLGQGPEFLIYFQGTGAADDSGLPNDRFFAVRPEGSVSTLKIQRTERGDSAVYLCASSSEAGRDTEAFFGQGTRLTVV.

The rearrangement joins TRBV27 to TRBJ2-1; the D gene is possibly TRBD2 (5 bases). The germline V gene encodes CDR1 MNHEY and CDR2 SMNVEV (reference sequence). This CDR3 is 13 amino acids long. The germline V and J ends were trimmed by 2 bases and 6 bases, with 8 bases remaining between them. The CDR3, as DNA: TGTGCCAGCAGTTTAATTAGCGTCAATGAGCAGTTCTTC. As protein: CASSLISVNEQFF.

The J gene is TRBJ2-5, the V gene TRBV5-1, with a tentative D call TRBD1 (5 bases). CDR3 length equals 13 residues. V was trimmed by 2 bases and J by 2 bases, leaving 7 bases between them. The germline V gene has CDR1 SGHRS and CDR2 YFSETQ. CDR3 amino acids: CASSFRQQETQYF. The CDR3 coding sequence is TGCGCCAGCAGCTTCCGACAGCAAGAGACCCAGTACTTC.

The CDR3 reads CASSQPDRGYGYTF. The CDR3 nucleotides read TGTGCCAGCAGCCAGCCCGACAGGGGATATGGCTACACCTTC. The chain is built from TRBV3-1 (or the pseudogene TRBV3-2) and TRBJ1-2; TRBD1 matches at 8 bases. The germline gives CDR1 LGHDT, CDR2 YNNKEL (reference sequence). V trimming: 3 bases; J trimming: 5 bases; junction bases outside the gene matches: 5. This CDR3 is 14 amino acids long.

The V gene is TRBV6-6, the J gene TRBJ2-1; TRBD1 aligns across 9 bases. Per germline, CDR1 MNHNY and CDR2 SVGAGI (reference sequence). This CDR3 is built from 16 residues. Trimming removed 0 bases from V and 7 bases from J; junction bases left unmatched: 7. The DNA of the CDR3 is TGTGCCAGCAGTTACTCCCGGGACAGGGCCCCGAATGAGCAGTTCTTC. Residues: CASSYSRDRAPNEQFF.

V is TRBV12-3 or TRBV12-4 and J is TRBJ2-3, with D perhaps TRBD2 (5 bases). The V end lost 5 bases, the J end lost 9 bases, and 9 bases lay between the germline ends. The CDR3 runs 11 residues. The CDR3 DNA is TGTGCCAGCAGTCTGACGGGAACGCAGTATTTT. It specifies CASSLTGTQYF.

The rearrangement joins TRBV18 to TRBJ1-1, with D possibly TRBD1 on 5 matching bases. This CDR3 comprises 14 residues. Germline loops: CDR1 KGHSH, CDR2 LQKENI. Trimming pared 1 base from V and 0 bases from J, leaving 6 bases between. The CDR3 bases are TGTGCCAGCTCACCACAGGGGATGAACACTGAAGCTTTCTTT. This gives the protein CASSPQGMNTEAFF.

The genes are TRBV5-5 and TRBJ2-7; TRBD1 aligns across 11 bases. This CDR3 is built from 15 residues. Looked up from germline, CDR1 is SGHKS and CDR2 is YYEKEE (reference sequence). V was clipped by 4 bases and J by 3 bases; unmatched bases: 6. The CDR3 sequence is CASSSSGQGGYEQYF. The DNA for the CDR3 is TGTGCCAGCAGCAGCTCGGGACAGGGGGGCTACGAGCAGTACTTC.

The genes are TRBV10-2 and TRBJ2-2; D possibly corresponds to TRBD2 (5 bases). Trimming removed 8 bases from V and 5 bases from J, with 9 bases in between. CDR3 size: 12 residues. Germline V gives CDR1 WSHSY, CDR2 SAAADI. The CDR3 spells CASALGTGELFF. The CDR3 DNA follows: TGCGCCAGCGCACTAGGGACCGGGGAGCTGTTTTTT.

In nucleotides, the CDR3 is TGTGCCAGCAGTTCCGCCGGGACTAGCGGAACAGATACGCAGTATTTT. It specifies CASSSAGTSGTDTQYF. The chain employs TRBV28 and TRBJ2-3, with 11 bases that match TRBD2. There are 16 residues in the CDR3. Germline V CDR1 and CDR2: MDHEN, SYDVKM. The ends lost 4 bases at V and 3 bases at J; junction bases unmatched: 6.

The chain links TRBV11-2 to TRBJ2-1; D possibly corresponds to TRBD1 (5 bases). This CDR3 region has 14 residues. The germline V gene encodes CDR1 SGHAT and CDR2 FQNNGV. V lost 1 base and J lost 9, with 13 bases in between. CDR3 loop: CASSLVQGVVEQFF. The DNA for the CDR3 is TGTGCCAGCAGCTTAGTCCAGGGTGTGGTTGAGCAGTTCTTC. Looking up the rest from reference TRBV11-2 and TRBJ2-1 gives the full variable domain: EAGVAQSPRYKIIEKRQSVAFWCNPISGHATLYWYQQILGQGPKLLIQFQNNGVVDDSQLPKDRFSAERLKGVDSTLKIQPAKLEDSAVYLCASSLVQGVVEQFFGPGTRLTVL.

V is TRBV7-8 and J is TRBJ2-7; weak D call: TRBD2 (6 bases). V gave up 4 bases and J gave up 4 bases, with 17 bases separating them. The germline CDR1 and CDR2 sequences are SGHVS and FQNEAQ. This CDR3 contains 15 residues. CDR3 loop: CASSSTAGWDYEQYF. The DNA of the CDR3 is TGTGCCAGCAGCTCGACCGCGGGGTGGGATTACGAGCAGTACTTC.

About this clone: This specimen includes other DNA sequences encoding the same CDR3. This sequence joins TRBV15 and TRBJ1-6; a possible D gene is TRBD1 (6 bases). This CDR3 is 14 amino acids long. The germline gives CDR1 LNHNV, CDR2 YYDKDF (reference sequence). Trimming took off 1 base at V and 7 bases at J, with 8 bases between the two ends. The CDR3 sequence is CATSRVRGNSPLHF. The DNA of the CDR3 is TGTGCCACCAGCAGAGTAAGGGGGAATTCACCCCTCCACTTT.

J is TRBJ1-2 and V is TRBV30; the D is unclear. V was clipped by 0 bases and J by 6 bases, with 11 bases between them. The CDR3 is 13 amino acids. Germline CDR1 GTSNPN, CDR2 SVGIG (reference sequence). DNA for the CDR3: TGTGCCTGGAGTGTAAGGAGGCATGATGGCTACACCTTC. The encoded protein is CAWSVRRHDGYTF. Full variable domain (rest looked up from reference TRBV30 and TRBJ1-2): SQTIHQWPATLVQPVGSPLSLECTVEGTSNPNLYWYRQAAGRGLQLLFYSVGIGQISSEVPQNLSASRPQDRQFILSSKKLLLSDSGFYLCAWSVRRHDGYTFGSGTRLTVV.

The chain combines TRBV3-1 (or the pseudogene TRBV3-2) with TRBJ1-5, with D perhaps matching TRBD1 (5 bases). V gave up 4 bases and J gave up 1 base, with 8 bases separating them. Germline lookup yields CDR1 LGHDT and CDR2 YNNKEL (reference sequence). This CDR3 region has 14 residues. The CDR3: CASSRDSSNQPQHF. The CDR3 region has the DNA TGTGCCAGCAGCCGGGACTCGAGCAATCAGCCCCAGCATTTT.

The chain carries TRBV19 and TRBJ2-2, with TRBD2 matching over 12 bases. Losses at the gene ends were 5 bases for V and 4 bases for J; bases not matched to a gene: 5. The CDR3 extends over 16 amino acids. Per the germline V gene, CDR1 is LNHDA and CDR2 is SQIVND (reference sequence). The CDR3 sequence is CASSQLAGGRTGELFF. In DNA form, the CDR3 reads TGTGCCAGTAGTCAACTAGCGGGGGGCCGCACCGGGGAGCTGTTTTTT.

The chain employs TRBV29-1 and TRBJ1-1, with a possible D match to TRBD1 (6 bases). Trimming took off 5 bases at V and 7 bases at J, with 20 bases between the two ends. Germline CDR1 reads SQVTM; CDR2 reads ANQGSEA. This CDR3 contains 14 residues. The CDR3 loop is CSVFGGLNVDEAFF. CDR3 sequence (DNA): TGCAGCGTTTTCGGGGGGCTGAACGTTGATGAAGCTTTCTTT.

The chain couples TRBV4-2 to TRBJ2-2; D might be TRBD2 (5 bases). This CDR3 spans 17 amino acids. Trimming cost V 0 bases and J 6 bases, with 17 bases left between them. Germline V gene sequence: CDR1 LGHNA, CDR2 YNFKEQ. The CDR3 here is CASSQDGFLGLPGELFF. In DNA form, the CDR3 reads TGTGCCAGCAGCCAAGACGGGTTTCTAGGACTCCCCGGGGAGCTGTTTTTT.

CDR3 coding DNA: TGCGCCAGCAGCCAAGATGGGCGGGCCGGGGAGCTGTTTTTT. Its protein product is CASSQDGRAGELFF. The chain employs TRBV4-3 and TRBJ2-2, with D perhaps TRBD2 (5 bases). The CDR3 totals 14 residues. With 0 bases removed from V and 6 bases from J, the gap between germline ends came to 8 bases. Germline V lookup: CDR1 LGHNA, CDR2 YSLEER.

This sequence joins TRBV27 and TRBJ1-1; 10 bases line up with TRBD1. Losses at the gene ends were 3 bases for V and 4 bases for J; bases not matched to a gene: 8. This CDR3 is 16 amino acids long. CDR1 MNHEY and CDR2 SMNVEV come from the germline V gene (reference sequence). The CDR3 DNA sequence: TGTGCCAGCAGTTTCTCAAAGCGGACAGGGGGCACTGAAGCTTTCTTT. This gives the protein CASSFSKRTGGTEAFF.

The chain links TRBV10-3 to TRBJ2-7; TRBD2 might be the D (6 bases). There are 16 residues in the CDR3. Germline values: CDR1 ENHRY, CDR2 SYGVKD. Trimming pared 4 bases from V and 1 base from J, leaving 17 bases between. The CDR3 protein is CAISGTGGANSYEQYF. The CDR3 region has the DNA TGTGCCATCAGTGGGACCGGCGGGGCGAATTCCTACGAGCAGTACTTC.

This chain's CDR3 is CASSPHRYSYEQYF. The CDR3 DNA reads as TGTGCCAGCAGCCCACACAGGTATTCCTACGAGCAGTACTTC. The chain recombines TRBV13 with TRBJ2-7; D may be TRBD1 (5 bases). This CDR3 has 14 amino acids. Germline V gene data show CDR1 as PRHDT and CDR2 as FYEKMQ (reference sequence). Trimming pared 5 bases from V and 1 base from J, leaving 12 bases between.

The V call is TRBV6-5, the J call TRBJ1-1, with TRBD1 matching 7 bases. The CDR3 has 13 amino acids. Germline values: CDR1 MNHEY, CDR2 SVGAGI. V was clipped by 7 bases and J by 5 bases; unmatched bases: 7. The CDR3 protein is CASTVTGKTEAFF. CDR3 nucleotides: TGTGCCAGCACAGTGACAGGGAAAACTGAAGCTTTCTTT.

This clone was seen only once. The chain uses TRBV19 and TRBJ2-6, with D possibly TRBD1 on 6 matching bases. The CDR3 has 17 amino acids. V was shortened by 1 base and J by 6 bases, with 16 bases between the two germline ends. Germline-derived CDR1 and CDR2 are LNHDA and SQIVND (reference sequence). CDR3 in DNA: TGTGCCAGTAGTATAGGGACAGCGTCCTCGGTGGCCAACGTCCTGACTTTC. It is translated as CASSIGTASSVANVLTF.

V and J are TRBV28 and TRBJ2-3; D gene ambiguous. V lost 7 bases to trimming and J lost 2 bases, with 4 bases between them. CDR1 and CDR2 (germline): MDHEN, SYDVKM. The CDR3 is made up of 11 amino acids. DNA of the CDR3: TGTGCCAGCAAGCACACAGATACGCAGTATTTT. The encoded protein is CASKHTDTQYF.

As for this clone: One end of the junction fails to match germline, which may point to a read error. This chain connects TRBV6-5 to TRBJ2-5, with a possible D match to TRBD1 (6 bases). The V gene's germline CDR1 is MNHEY and CDR2 SVGAGI. This CDR3 spans 13 amino acids. The CDR3 nucleotides are TGTGCCAGTGACCCGGGACACCAGGAGACCCAGTACTTC. Translating gives CASDPGHQETQYF.

This clone was found a few times. The chain combines TRBV5-1 with TRBJ1-4; tentatively, D is TRBD1 (5 bases). The CDR3 has 15 amino acids. The germline CDR1 and CDR2 sequences are SGHRS and YFSETQ. V was clipped by 3 bases and J by 0 bases, with 9 bases between them. The CDR3 DNA is TGCGCCAGCAGCTCCGGGGGTGCAACTAATGAAAAACTGTTTTTT. This translates into CASSSGGATNEKLFF.

This clone was observed a handful of times. The chain carries TRBV6-5 and TRBJ2-7, with D maybe TRBD1 (6 bases). This CDR3 region has 13 residues. With 7 bases removed from V and 0 bases from J, the gap between germline ends came to 10 bases. Germline-derived CDR1 and CDR2 are MNHEY and SVGAGI. CDR3 loop: CASTGQPSYEQYF. The CDR3 DNA is TGTGCCAGCACGGGACAACCCTCCTACGAGCAGTACTTC.

This chain joins TRBV7-9 and TRBJ2-2, with a weak D call TRBD1 (6 bases). The CDR3 covers 13 residues. Germline V gene lookup returns CDR1 SEHNR and CDR2 FQNEAQ (reference sequence). Trimming took off 5 bases at V and 5 bases at J, with 9 bases between the two ends. This chain's CDR3 is CASSVQGTGELFF. CDR3 DNA sequence: TGTGCCAGCAGCGTTCAGGGGACCGGGGAGCTGTTTTTT.

The chain couples TRBV29-1 to TRBJ2-5, with TRBD1 matching 7 bases. From germline, CDR1 is SQVTM and CDR2 ANQGSEA. The CDR3 is 12 amino acids. The V and J ends lost 7 bases and 4 bases, in that order; junction bases with no gene match: 6. Here the CDR3 DNA reads TGCAGCGCCTATCACAGGGGAGAGACCCAGTACTTC. Its protein is CSAYHRGETQYF. Using reference TRBV29-1 and TRBJ2-5 for the parts outside the CDR3, the full variable domain is SAVISQKPSRDICQRGTSLTIQCQVDSQVTMMFWYRQQPGQSLTLIATANQGSEATYESGFVIDKFPISRPNLTFSTLTVSNMSPEDSSIYLCSAYHRGETQYFGPGTRLLVL.